The next 11 T cell receptor beta chains were all read from a single sample in a study of cytomegalovirus exposure and HLA in healthy donors (dated by TCRdb to between 2016 and 2019). The protocol used for the library was the immunoSEQ multiplex PCR assay. The multiplex PCR relied on a mix of 60 forward primers for TCR Vbeta segments and 13 reverse primers for TCR Jbeta segments. TCRdb holds this immuneACCESS table with in-frame rearrangements only. Some clones are missing; in checked studies, unresolved V genes explain under half, and the rest has no known cause. For this sample the table gives more than 140,000 clones, of which roughly 80% were detected only once. The biggest ten clones account for around 1.5% of the sample. Input material: PBMCs. These receptors originate from a female donor in good health and CMV-seronegative.

V is TRBV27 and J is TRBJ1-2; TRBD1 matches at 10 bases. Looked up from germline, CDR1 is MNHEY and CDR2 is SMNVEV (reference sequence). Trimming at V came to 5 bases and at J to 7 bases, leaving 10 bases not matched to a gene. The length of the CDR3 is 15 residues. In DNA, the CDR3 is TGTGCCAGCAGTCCCCCGGGACAGGGGTTTAGTGGCTACACCTTC. Translation gives CASSPPGQGFSGYTF.

This clone was detected a few times. This sequence joins TRBV6-1 and TRBJ1-6; 8 positions agree with TRBD1. V gave up 1 base and J gave up 7 bases; unmatched junction bases: 6. Looked up from germline, CDR1 is MNHNS and CDR2 is SASEGT. The CDR3 sequence is 16 residues long. In DNA form, the CDR3 reads TGTGCCAGCAGTGAAGACGTTAACAGGGGGAATTCACCCCTCCACTTT. Amino acid sequence: CASSEDVNRGNSPLHF.

This rearrangement joins TRBV7-2 to TRBJ1-1, with 9 nucleotides matching TRBD1. The ends lost 1 base at V and 3 bases at J; junction bases unmatched: 3. This CDR3 has 15 residues. CDR1 and CDR2 (germline): SGHTA, FQGNSA. The CDR3, as DNA: TGTGCCAGCAGCTTAGAGGGGACAGGGTACACTGAAGCTTTCTTT. Encoded protein: CASSLEGTGYTEAFF.

The chain joins TRBV4-1 to TRBJ2-7, with TRBD2 identical over 11 bases. Germline CDR1 and CDR2: MGHRA and YSYEKL. V gave up 2 bases and J gave up 3 bases; unmatched junction bases: 3. CDR3 length: 15 amino acids. CDR3 sequence reads: CASSQLAGGRYEQYF. CDR3 bases: TGCGCCAGCAGCCAATTAGCGGGGGGGCGCTACGAGCAGTACTTC.

This chain joins TRBV25-1 and TRBJ2-5, with a weak D call TRBD1 (5 bases). This CDR3 region has 14 residues. Per germline, CDR1 MGHDK and CDR2 SYGVNS. V was clipped by 5 bases and J by 1 base, with 11 bases between them. CDR3 loop: CASSQTVSQETQYF. The CDR3 region has the DNA TGTGCCAGCAGTCAGACAGTCTCCCAAGAGACCCAGTACTTC.

The chain couples TRBV29-1 to TRBJ2-1; 7 bases agree with TRBD2. The V and J ends lost 7 bases and 0 bases, in that order; junction bases with no gene match: 12. The CDR3 is 16 residues long. Germline assignment: CDR1 SQVTM and CDR2 ANQGSEA. The CDR3 DNA reads as TGCAGCGCAACCGTGGGTAGCGGGTCCTCCTACAATGAGCAGTTCTTC. This encodes CSATVGSGSSYNEQFF.

The chain carries TRBV11-3 and TRBJ2-1; D is possibly TRBD1 (5 bases). Germline V gene sequence: CDR1 SGHNT, CDR2 YENEEA. Trimming stripped 4 bases from V and 10 bases from J, with 20 bases between. The CDR3 length is 15 residues. The CDR3 here is CASSSAGQGLREQFF. For the CDR3, the DNA is TGTGCCAGCAGCTCGGCAGGCCAGGGCCTTCGAGAGCAGTTCTTC.

The gene calls are TRBV7-9 and TRBJ2-1; 7 bases match TRBD2. CDR3 length: 14 amino acids. Germline V gives CDR1 SEHNR, CDR2 FQNEAQ (reference sequence). V gave up 5 bases and J gave up 4 bases; unmatched junction bases: 5. This CDR3 reads CASSLSGEYNEQFF. In nucleotides, the CDR3 is TGTGCCAGCAGCCTGAGCGGGGAATACAATGAGCAGTTCTTC. Variable domain in full (rest from reference TRBV7-9 and TRBJ2-1): DTGVSQNPRHKITKRGQNVTFRCDPISEHNRLYWYRQTLGQGPEFLTYFQNEAQLEKSRLLSDRFSAERPKGSFSTLEIQRTEQGDSAMYLCASSLSGEYNEQFFGPGTRLTVL.

The chain uses TRBV19 and TRBJ1-3; TRBD1 agrees at 7 bases. Germline V gene data show CDR1 as LNHDA and CDR2 as SQIVND (reference sequence). Trimming at V came to 9 bases and at J to 2 bases, leaving 13 bases not matched to a gene. The CDR3 covers 16 residues. The CDR3 spells CASGTVLPAPGNTIYF. CDR3 bases: TGTGCCAGCGGGACAGTCCTACCGGCCCCTGGAAACACCATATATTTT.

The J gene is TRBJ1-2, the V gene TRBV4-1; the match to TRBD1 covers 11 bases. Germline CDR1 and CDR2: MGHRA and YSYEKL. CDR3 length equals 18 residues. J lost 5 bases, V lost 0 bases, and 11 bases had no gene match. The CDR3 loop is CASSQEVVGTGGVYGYTF. CDR3 nucleotide sequence: TGCGCCAGCAGCCAAGAGGTCGTAGGGACAGGGGGGGTTTATGGCTACACCTTC.

To note about this clone: Other nucleotide sequences in the sample specify the same CDR3. The genes are TRBV27 and TRBJ1-1; the match to TRBD1 covers 9 bases. Germline-derived CDR1 and CDR2 are MNHEY and SMNVEV (reference sequence). CDR3 length: 17 residues. V lost 6 bases and J lost 1; bases outside the gene matches: 12. CDR3 nucleotide sequence: TGTGCCAGCAGCTCTCCCTCGACAGGGGGAAAGAACACTGAAGCTTTCTTT. This sequence encodes CASSSPSTGGKNTEAFF.